This paragraph reports one TCR beta chain. Method: immunoSEQ multiplex PCR; TCRdb's copy keeps in-frame clones and lacks some. The sample contains roughly 34,000 clones, more than 85% of which appear only once. These data belong to a study of blood T cell repertoires in COVID-19. The receptor's source is a woman of 80 years or more with active or convalescent COVID-19. What was sequenced was peripheral blood.

The CDR3 nucleotides are TGTGCCAGCAGTGAAATAGAAGGCAGGATGTCTTACGAGCAGTACTTC. Protein: CASSEIEGRMSYEQYF. V usage is TRBV2 and J usage is TRBJ2-7; D remains unclear. CDR3 length: 16 amino acids. Trimming removed 2 bases from V and 4 bases from J, with 18 bases in between. The germline V gene has CDR1 SNHLY and CDR2 FYNNEI.